Listed below are T cell receptor beta chains from one sample, sequenced in a study of blood T cell repertoires in COVID-19. Measured with immunoSEQ multiplex PCR; TCRdb has only the in-frame clones, and not every one. The repertoire holds about 73,000 clones, with about 79% as singletons. The material sequenced was peripheral blood. The receptors were sampled from a woman aged 55-70 years with acute or convalescent COVID-19. Each CDR3 is given with its conserved first and last residue. The D gene is left open where the match is weak. Expanded clones are given a class, and other clones once, few, many or no size at all.

V gene	D gene	CDR3 length	J gene	clone size	CDR3 DNA	CDR3 protein
TRBV9	TRBD2	16	TRBJ2-7	NA	TGTGCCAGCAGCGTGGGATCTAGCGGTTATACCTACGAGCAGTACTTC	CASSVGSSGYTYEQYF
TRBV6-5	NA	12	TRBJ1-6	few	TGTGCCAGCAAGCAGGGGTATTCACCCCTCCACTTT	CASKQGYSPLHF
TRBV6-5	NA	14	TRBJ2-3	NA	TGTGCCGGCAAGAAAGGAAGAGGCCCAGATACGCAGTATTTT	CAGKKGRGPDTQYF
TRBV14	TRBD2	15	TRBJ2-7	NA	TGTGCCAGCAGCTGGGGGGGGACCACAGCGAACGAGCAGTACTTC	CASSWGGTTANEQYF
TRBV19	NA	14	TRBJ1-6	medium-sized	TGTGCCAGTAGCCGGACAGCTCAAAATTCACCCCTCCACTTT	CASSRTAQNSPLHF
TRBV5-5	TRBD1	16	TRBJ1-1	NA	TGTGCCAGCAGCGCCGCCCTCCAGGGGGCGTCCACTGAAGCTTTCTTT	CASSAALQGASTEAFF
TRBV11-2	TRBD2	18	TRBJ2-3	NA	TGTGCCAGCAGCTTAAGAGGGCTAGCGGGTCCCAGCACAGATACGCAGTATTTT	CASSLRGLAGPSTDTQYF
TRBV27	NA	14	TRBJ1-1	NA	TGTGCCAGCAGTCGAACAGCCTTGAACACTGAAGCTTTCTTT	CASSRTALNTEAFF
TRBV10-1	TRBD1	14	TRBJ1-2	NA	TGCGCCAGCAGAGAGACAGGGGGCAACTATGGCTACACCTTC	CASRETGGNYGYTF
TRBV25-1	NA	12	TRBJ2-7	NA	TGTGCCAGCAGTGTGGGGCCCTACGAGCAGTACTTC	CASSVGPYEQYF
TRBV5-4	TRBD2	14	TRBJ2-3	NA	TGTGCCAGCAGCCGGGAGACTAGCACTGCCGACAGTTGTTTT	CASSRETSTADSCF
TRBV28	TRBD1	18	TRBJ1-1	NA	TGTGCCGCCCCCCCCCGGGGACAGGGCCTAAAGTTGTACACTGAAGCTTTCTTT	CAAPPRGQGLKLYTEAFF
TRBV11-2	NA	14	TRBJ1-6	NA	TGTGCCAGCAGCTTAGCAGGGTATAATTCACCCCTCCACTTT	CASSLAGYNSPLHF
TRBV30	TRBD1	12	TRBJ1-5	NA	TGTGCCTGGGGACAGGGGTTTCAGCCCCAGCATTTT	CAWGQGFQPQHF
TRBV3-1/TRBV3-2	NA	17	TRBJ1-6	NA	TGTGCCAGCAGCCACCACTCGGGGGGCGCGTATAATTCACCCCTCCACTTT	CASSHHSGGAYNSPLHF
TRBV13	NA	14	TRBJ1-5	NA	TGTGCCAGCAGCTTGGGGCACGTAAATCAGCCCCAGCATTTT	CASSLGHVNQPQHF
TRBV7-2	TRBD1	19	TRBJ2-3	NA	TGTGCCAGCAGAGGGACGGGACAGGGGCTCCATATACGCACAGATACGCAGTATTTT	CASRGTGQGLHIRTDTQYF
TRBV5-6	TRBD1	17	TRBJ1-5	NA	TGTGCCAGCGGACCTAGCGGACAGGGGAGTAACAATCAGCCCCAGCATTTT	CASGPSGQGSNNQPQHF
TRBV28	TRBD2	14	TRBJ2-7	NA	TGTGCCACCACCCCCCCCGGACTAGCCGGCGAGCAGTACTTC	CATTPPGLAGEQYF
TRBV7-9	TRBD2	16	TRBJ2-4	NA	TGTGCCAGCAGCTTAGGGGCACCGGGACTAGCGGGACCCGTAGAGTTC	CASSLGAPGLAGPVEF
TRBV6-5	TRBD1	14	TRBJ1-5	few	TGTGCCAGCAGTACCCGACAGGGAGATCAGCCCCAGCATTTT	CASSTRQGDQPQHF
TRBV5-8	TRBD2	18	TRBJ2-2	once	TGTGCCAGCAGCTCCTGGGGAGCGGGGGGCCCGGGCACCGGGGAGCTGTTTTTT	CASSSWGAGGPGTGELFF
TRBV5-1	NA	15	TRBJ2-3	NA	TGCGCCAGCAGCTTCGGCGGGACGAGCACAGATACGCAGTATTTT	CASSFGGTSTDTQYF
TRBV11-1	NA	12	TRBJ1-1	NA	TGTGCCAGCAGCTCCAGGGGAACTGAAGCTTTCTTT	CASSSRGTEAFF
TRBV19	TRBD1	17	TRBJ1-6	NA	TGTGCCAGTAGTAAGAGGACAGGGGGCTCCTATAATTCACCCCTCCACTTT	CASSKRTGGSYNSPLHF
TRBV30	TRBD2	17	TRBJ2-7	NA	TGTGCCTGGAGGGGACTAGCGGGAGACCACCCATCCTACGAGCAGTACTTC	CAWRGLAGDHPSYEQYF
TRBV19	NA	13	TRBJ2-2	NA	TGTGCCAGTAGTAACAGGGTCACCGGGGAGCTGTTTTTT	CASSNRVTGELFF
TRBV7-8	TRBD2	15	TRBJ2-1	NA	TGTGCCAGCAGGCCCCCTAGCGGGCTAAACAATGAGCAGTTCTTC	CASRPPSGLNNEQFF
TRBV5-1	NA	15	TRBJ1-1	NA	TGCGCCAGCAGCTTCTCGGGGGATTTGAACACTGAAGCTTTCTTT	CASSFSGDLNTEAFF
TRBV4-1	TRBD2	15	TRBJ2-1	NA	TGCGCCAGCAGCCCCCGACTAGCGGGAGATTGGGAGCAGTTCTTC	CASSPRLAGDWEQFF
TRBV5-1	NA	15	TRBJ1-1	NA	TGCGCCAGCAGCTTGGTCCAGTTGGTCGACACTGAAGCTTTCTTT	CASSLVQLVDTEAFF
TRBV18	NA	13	TRBJ1-1	NA	TGTGCCAGCTCAAACAGGGTTGGCACTGAAGCTTTCTTT	CASSNRVGTEAFF
TRBV12-3/TRBV12-4	TRBD1	13	TRBJ1-5	NA	TGTGCCAGCAGTCAGACAGGGTATCAGCCCCAGCATTTT	CASSQTGYQPQHF
TRBV30	TRBD2	13	TRBJ2-1	once	TGTGCCGGAATGACTAGCGGGAGGGATGAGCAGTTCTTC	CAGMTSGRDEQFF
TRBV6-5	NA	14	TRBJ1-5	once	TGTGCCAGCAGCCGGACAGATAGCAATCAGCCCCAGCATTTT	CASSRTDSNQPQHF
TRBV30	TRBD2	15	TRBJ2-7	NA	TGTGCCTCTAACGACCGGGGGGGGCTCAACTACGAGCAGTACTTC	CASNDRGGLNYEQYF
TRBV6-1	NA	15	TRBJ1-6	NA	TGTGCCAGCAGTGAGGCCAGGGGCGGGAATTCACCCCTCCACTTT	CASSEARGGNSPLHF
TRBV27	TRBD1	15	TRBJ1-5	NA	TGTGCCAGCAGTAAACAGGGGACTAGCAATCAGCCCCAGCATTTT	CASSKQGTSNQPQHF
TRBV5-4	NA	13	TRBJ1-1	NA	TGTGCCAGCAGCTCCCCCCATAACACTGAAGCTTTCTTT	CASSSPHNTEAFF
TRBV19	TRBD1	20	TRBJ1-5	once	TGTGCCAGTAGTAAAAATGGACAGGGGGCTGCCTCGTATAGCAATCAGCCCCAGCATTTT	CASSKNGQGAASYSNQPQHF
TRBV28	NA	15	TRBJ1-4	few	TGTGCCAGCAGTTTAAGTGGGGGGGGTAATGAAAAACTGTTTTTT	CASSLSGGGNEKLFF
TRBV5-1	NA	16	TRBJ1-1	NA	TGCGCCAGCAGCTTCAGTCGGGCGGGCCGGAACACTGAAGCTTTCTTT	CASSFSRAGRNTEAFF
TRBV7-2	TRBD2	15	TRBJ2-5	NA	TGTGCCAGCAGCCGGGGACTAGCGGGGGCGGAGACCCAGTACTTC	CASSRGLAGAETQYF
TRBV18	NA	20	TRBJ1-4	NA	TGTGCCAGCTCACCACCGTTTTCTCCGCTTGGGAGTGCAACTAATGAAAAACTGTTTTTT	CASSPPFSPLGSATNEKLFF
TRBV10-3	TRBD2	14	TRBJ2-1	NA	TGTGCCATCAGAGTAGACGGGACTAGCAATGAGCAGTTCTTC	CAIRVDGTSNEQFF
TRBV11-2	TRBD1	15	TRBJ2-7	NA	TGTGCCAGCAGCTTAACAGGGGTTGAAGGATACGAGCAGTACTTC	CASSLTGVEGYEQYF
TRBV2	NA	15	TRBJ2-1	NA	TGTGCCAGCAGTTTACAGGGATTCGGGTACAATGAGCAGTTCTTC	CASSLQGFGYNEQFF
TRBV4-1	TRBD2	22	TRBJ2-1	NA	TGCGCCAGCAGCCAGGATCTGGACCCGGGACTAGCGGGACTGAGCTCCTACAATGAGCAGTTCTTC	CASSQDLDPGLAGLSSYNEQFF
TRBV13	TRBD2	15	TRBJ2-2	NA	TGTGCCAGCAGCTTACTAGCGGGTAACACCGGGGAGCTGTTTTTT	CASSLLAGNTGELFF
TRBV7-2	NA	13	TRBJ1-5	few	TGTGCCAGCAGCTTACAGGGTCTTTCGCCCCAGCATTTT	CASSLQGLSPQHF
TRBV6-5	NA	14	TRBJ2-2	NA	TGTGCCAGCACTTTCGGGACATTGACCGGGGAGCTGTTTTTT	CASTFGTLTGELFF
TRBV5-1	TRBD1	15	TRBJ1-1	NA	TGCGCCAGCAGCTTGGGGGACAGGGGGGAAGCTGAAGCTTTCTTT	CASSLGDRGEAEAFF
TRBV3-1/TRBV3-2	NA	14	TRBJ1-2	NA	TGTGCCAGCAGCCAAGTTTCTGGGGACAATGGCTACACCTTC	CASSQVSGDNGYTF
TRBV3-1/TRBV3-2	TRBD1	20	TRBJ1-3	NA	TGTGCCAGCAGCCAAGATCCCCAGGAGGGGGCCCTGAACTCTGGAAACACCATATATTTT	CASSQDPQEGALNSGNTIYF
TRBV7-8	NA	15	TRBJ1-2	NA	TGTGCCAGCAGCTTAATCGTCCGGGGTCCCTATGGCTACACCTTC	CASSLIVRGPYGYTF
TRBV7-9	TRBD1	14	TRBJ1-4	few	TGTGCCAGCAGTTCGGACAGGGGGAATGAAAAACTGTTTTTT	CASSSDRGNEKLFF
TRBV7-7	TRBD1	20	TRBJ1-1	NA	TGTGCTAGCAGCTCCCTGGACGGACAGGGGCGCGGATGCAGGGGCACTGAAGCTTTCTTT	CASSSLDGQGRGCRGTEAFF
TRBV6-6	NA	16	TRBJ2-3	NA	TGTGCCAGCAGTTACTCGAGCGGAGGCCCCACAGATACGCAGTATTTT	CASSYSSGGPTDTQYF
TRBV19	NA	12	TRBJ2-2	NA	TGTGCCAGTAGTACGGGGGCCGGGGAGCTGTTTTTT	CASSTGAGELFF